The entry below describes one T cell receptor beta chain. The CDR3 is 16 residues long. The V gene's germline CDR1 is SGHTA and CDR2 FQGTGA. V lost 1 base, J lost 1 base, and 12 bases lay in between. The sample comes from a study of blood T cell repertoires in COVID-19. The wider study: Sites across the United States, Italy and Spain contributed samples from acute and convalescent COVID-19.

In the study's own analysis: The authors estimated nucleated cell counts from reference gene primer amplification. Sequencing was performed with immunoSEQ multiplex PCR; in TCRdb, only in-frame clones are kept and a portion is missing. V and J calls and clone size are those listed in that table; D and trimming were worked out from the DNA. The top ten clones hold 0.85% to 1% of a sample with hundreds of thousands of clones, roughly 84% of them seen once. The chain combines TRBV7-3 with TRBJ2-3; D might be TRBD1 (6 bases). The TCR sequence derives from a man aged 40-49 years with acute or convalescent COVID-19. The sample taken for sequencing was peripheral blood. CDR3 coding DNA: TGTGCCAGCAGCTTAATGCCAGGGGATGGCACAGATACGCAGTATTTT. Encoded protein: CASSLMPGDGTDTQYF.